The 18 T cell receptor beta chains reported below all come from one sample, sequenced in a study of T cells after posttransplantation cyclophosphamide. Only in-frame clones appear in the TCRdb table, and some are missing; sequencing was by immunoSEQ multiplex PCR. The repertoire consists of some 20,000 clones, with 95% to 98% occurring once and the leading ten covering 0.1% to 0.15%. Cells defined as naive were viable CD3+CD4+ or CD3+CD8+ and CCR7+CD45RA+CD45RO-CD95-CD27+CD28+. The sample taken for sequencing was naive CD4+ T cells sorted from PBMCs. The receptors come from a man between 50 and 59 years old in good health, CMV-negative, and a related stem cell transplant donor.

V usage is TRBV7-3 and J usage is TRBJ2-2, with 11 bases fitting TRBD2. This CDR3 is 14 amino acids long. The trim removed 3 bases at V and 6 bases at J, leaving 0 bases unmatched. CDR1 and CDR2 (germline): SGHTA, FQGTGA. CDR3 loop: CASSLTSGAGELFF. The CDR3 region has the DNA TGTGCCAGCAGCTTGACTAGCGGGGCCGGGGAGCTGTTTTTT.

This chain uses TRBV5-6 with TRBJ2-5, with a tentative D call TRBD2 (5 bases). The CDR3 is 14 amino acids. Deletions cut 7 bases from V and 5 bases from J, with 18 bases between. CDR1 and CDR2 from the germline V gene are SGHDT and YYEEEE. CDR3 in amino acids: CASFKSTRGETQYF. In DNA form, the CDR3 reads TGTGCCAGCTTCAAGAGTACTCGAGGGGAGACCCAGTACTTC.

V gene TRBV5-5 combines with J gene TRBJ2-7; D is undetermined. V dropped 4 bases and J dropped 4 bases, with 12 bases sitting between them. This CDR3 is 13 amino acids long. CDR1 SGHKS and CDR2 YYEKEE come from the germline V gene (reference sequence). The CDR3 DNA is TGTGCCAGCAGCCCAACTTCGACTTACGAGCAGTACTTC. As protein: CASSPTSTYEQYF.

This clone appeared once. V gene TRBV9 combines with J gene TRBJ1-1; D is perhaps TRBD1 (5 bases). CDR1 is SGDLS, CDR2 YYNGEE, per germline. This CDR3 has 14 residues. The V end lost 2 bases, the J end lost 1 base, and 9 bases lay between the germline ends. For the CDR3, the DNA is TGTGCCAGCAGCGTCGTGACAGAGAACACTGAAGCTTTCTTT. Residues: CASSVVTENTEAFF.

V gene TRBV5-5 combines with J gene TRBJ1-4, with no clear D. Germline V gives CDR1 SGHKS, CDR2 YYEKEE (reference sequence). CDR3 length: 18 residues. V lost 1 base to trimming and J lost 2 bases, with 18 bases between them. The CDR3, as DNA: TGTGCCAGCAGCTTGAGCCCCCGTGGCAGGCCGACTAATGAAAAACTGTTTTTT. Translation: CASSLSPRGRPTNEKLFF.

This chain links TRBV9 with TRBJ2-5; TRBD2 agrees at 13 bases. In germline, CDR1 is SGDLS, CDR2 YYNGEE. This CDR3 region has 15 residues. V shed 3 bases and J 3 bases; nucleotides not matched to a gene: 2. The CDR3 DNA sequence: TGTGCCAGCAGCGCCGGACTAGCGGGAGAAGAGACCCAGTACTTC. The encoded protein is CASSAGLAGEETQYF. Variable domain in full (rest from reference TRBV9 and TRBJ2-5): DSGVTQTPKHLITATGQRVTLRCSPRSGDLSVYWYQQSLDQGLQFLIQYYNGEERAKGNILERFSAQQFPDLHSELNLSSLELGDSALYFCASSAGLAGEETQYFGPGTRLLVL.

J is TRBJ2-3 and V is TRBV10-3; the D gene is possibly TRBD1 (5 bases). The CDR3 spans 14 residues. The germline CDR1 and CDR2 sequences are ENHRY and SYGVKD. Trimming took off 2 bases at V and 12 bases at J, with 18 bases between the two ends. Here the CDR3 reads CAISEALQGATQYF. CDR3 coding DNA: TGTGCCATCAGTGAGGCCCTTCAGGGTGCCACTCAGTATTTT.

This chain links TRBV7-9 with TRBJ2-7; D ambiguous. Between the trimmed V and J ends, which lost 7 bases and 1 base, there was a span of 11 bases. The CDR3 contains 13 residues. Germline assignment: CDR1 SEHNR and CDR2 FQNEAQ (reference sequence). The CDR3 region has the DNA TGTGCCAGCACCCGACAAGATTCCTACGAGCAGTACTTC. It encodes CASTRQDSYEQYF.

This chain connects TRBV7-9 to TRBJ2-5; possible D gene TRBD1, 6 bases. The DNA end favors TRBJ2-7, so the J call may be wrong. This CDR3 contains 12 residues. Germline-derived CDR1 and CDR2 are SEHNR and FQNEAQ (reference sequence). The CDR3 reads CASSPRGDEQYF. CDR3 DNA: TGTGCCAGCAGCCCCAGGGGAGACGAGCAGTACTTC.

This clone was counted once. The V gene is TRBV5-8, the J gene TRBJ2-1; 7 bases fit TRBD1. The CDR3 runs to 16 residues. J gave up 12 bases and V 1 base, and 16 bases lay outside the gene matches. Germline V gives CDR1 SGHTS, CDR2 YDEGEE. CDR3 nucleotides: TGTGCCAGCAGCTTGACGGGACAGATTCTTTCGGTGGCGCAGTTCTTC. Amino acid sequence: CASSLTGQILSVAQFF.

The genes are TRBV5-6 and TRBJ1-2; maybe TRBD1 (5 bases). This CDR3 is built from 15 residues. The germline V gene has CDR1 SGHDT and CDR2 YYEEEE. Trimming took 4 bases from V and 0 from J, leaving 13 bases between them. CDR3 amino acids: CASSPRGRANYGYTF. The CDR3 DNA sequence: TGTGCCAGCAGCCCCCGGGGGAGGGCTAACTATGGCTACACCTTC. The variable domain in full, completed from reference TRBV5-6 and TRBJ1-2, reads DAGVTQSPTHLIKTRGQQVTLRCSPKSGHDTVSWYQQALGQGPQFIFQYYEEEERQRGNFPDRFSGHQFPNYSSELNVNALLLGDSALYLCASSPRGRANYGYTFGSGTRLTVV.

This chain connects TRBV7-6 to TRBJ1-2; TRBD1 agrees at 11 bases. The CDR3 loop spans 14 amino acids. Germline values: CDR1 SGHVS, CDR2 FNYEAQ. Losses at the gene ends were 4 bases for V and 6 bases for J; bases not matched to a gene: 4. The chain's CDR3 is CASSSPGQGDGYTF. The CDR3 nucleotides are TGTGCCAGCAGCTCCCCGGGACAGGGGGATGGCTACACCTTC.

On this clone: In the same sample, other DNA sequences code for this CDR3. The CDR3 sequence is CASSLGRGGGNSPLHF. The CDR3 region has the DNA TGTGCCAGCAGCTTAGGTAGAGGAGGAGGTAATTCACCCCTCCACTTT. The genes are TRBV7-2 and TRBJ1-6; no firm D call. The CDR3 is 16 amino acids. The germline gives CDR1 SGHTA, CDR2 FQGNSA. Deletions cut 1 base from V and 6 bases from J, with 13 bases between.

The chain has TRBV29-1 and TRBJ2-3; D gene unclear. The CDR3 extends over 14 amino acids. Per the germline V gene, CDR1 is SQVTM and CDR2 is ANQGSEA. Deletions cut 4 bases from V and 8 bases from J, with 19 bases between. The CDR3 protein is CSVVGGLSVGTQYF. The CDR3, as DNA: TGCAGCGTTGTTGGTGGGCTCTCGGTAGGTACGCAGTATTTT.

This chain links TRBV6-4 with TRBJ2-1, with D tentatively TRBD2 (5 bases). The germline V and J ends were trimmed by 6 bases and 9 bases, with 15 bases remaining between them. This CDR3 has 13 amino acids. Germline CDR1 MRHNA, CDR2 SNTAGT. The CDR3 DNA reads TGTGCCAGCAGCCCCGTTGAGGGTAGTGAGCAGTTCTTC. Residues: CASSPVEGSEQFF.

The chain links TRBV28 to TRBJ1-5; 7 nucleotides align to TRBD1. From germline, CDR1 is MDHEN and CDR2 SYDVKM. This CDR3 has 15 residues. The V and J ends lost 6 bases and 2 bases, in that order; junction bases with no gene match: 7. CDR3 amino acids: CASSLTGKGNQPQHF. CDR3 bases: TGTGCCAGCAGCCTGACAGGGAAAGGCAATCAGCCCCAGCATTTT.

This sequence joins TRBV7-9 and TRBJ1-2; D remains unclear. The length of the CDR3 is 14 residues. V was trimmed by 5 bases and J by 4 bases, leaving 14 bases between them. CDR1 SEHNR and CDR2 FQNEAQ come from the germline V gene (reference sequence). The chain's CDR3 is CASSPPSIAYGYTF. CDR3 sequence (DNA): TGTGCCAGCAGCCCCCCAAGCATAGCCTATGGCTACACCTTC.

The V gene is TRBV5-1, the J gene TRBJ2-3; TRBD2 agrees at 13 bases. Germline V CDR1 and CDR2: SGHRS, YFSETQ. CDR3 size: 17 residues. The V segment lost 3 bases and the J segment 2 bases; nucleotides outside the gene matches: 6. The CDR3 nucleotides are TGCGCCAGCAGCTGGGGACTAGCGGGATCAACCACAGATACGCAGTATTTT. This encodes CASSWGLAGSTTDTQYF.